The T cell receptor (beta chain) under discussion was sequenced for a study of blood T cell repertoires in COVID-19. On the study more broadly: Researchers got acute and convalescent COVID-19 samples from the United States, Italy and Spain.

V trimming: 5 bases; J trimming: 5 bases; junction bases outside the gene matches: 5. The CDR3 runs to 13 residues. Germline CDR1 is MNHEY and CDR2 is SVGAGI. Original processing methods: Using reference gene primer amplification, nucleated cell counts were estimated. The protocol was immunoSEQ multiplex PCR, while the TCRdb copy is restricted to in-frame clones and leaves out a portion. V, J and clone size derive from that table, while D and trimming were established from the DNA sequence. Of about 93,000 clones in the sample, 80% were seen once. Sequenced material: peripheral blood. The receptor comes from a human donor in a cohort sampled during active COVID-19. The chain carries TRBV6-5 and TRBJ1-1; 7 bases fit TRBD1. CDR3 region: CASSPRGETEAFF. The CDR3 bases are TGTGCCAGCAGTCCCAGGGGGGAAACTGAAGCTTTCTTT.